The clone carrying this T cell receptor beta chain was seen once. The data were taken from a study of shared clonotypes between healthy human individuals. Data came from immunoSEQ multiplex PCR; TCRdb stores just in-frame clones and leaves some out. The top ten clones hold roughly 0.06% of a sample with under 650,000 clones, 90% to 97% of them seen once. V lost 4 bases to trimming and J lost 8 bases, with 17 bases between them. The CDR3 consists of 15 residues. The origin of this receptor is a woman aged 30 to 39 in good health. The chain is built from TRBV7-1 and TRBJ1-4, with TRBD1 as a possible D gene (5 bases). TRBV7-1 is an ORF, with its function uncertain. The specimen was naive CD4+ T cells sorted from blood. The sample's subset: CD45RA+ positively selected. The CDR3 region is CASSLGRGAWEKLFF. The CDR3 nucleotides are TGTGCCAGCAGCTTAGGACGAGGGGCGTGGGAAAAACTGTTTTTT.